These T cell receptor beta chains were read from a single sample in a study of PD-1 blockade in classical Hodgkin lymphoma. Produced via immunoSEQ multiplex PCR; TCRdb's table is partial and in-frame only. This repertoire shows around 17,000 clones, approximately 86% found once; its top ten account for 1%. Sequenced here: CD4+ T cells from blood, sampled at baseline. The origin of the receptors is a human donor with classical Hodgkin lymphoma. Both conserved end residues are part of each CDR3. A D gene is named only where the DNA matches it firmly. Size tells how often a clone was seen (once, few, many) or the class of an expanded clone, and some rows leave it out.

J gene: TRBJ2-1; clone size: once; D gene: TRBD2; V gene: TRBV30; CDR3 protein: CAWSGPRTSGRARNEQFF; CDR3 DNA: TGTGCCTGGAGTGGACCGCGAACTAGCGGGAGGGCCCGAAATGAGCAGTTCTTC
J gene: TRBJ2-2; clone size: .; D gene: .; V gene: TRBV9; CDR3 protein: CASSVVTGELFF; CDR3 DNA: TGTGCCAGCAGCGTAGTAACCGGGGAGCTGTTTTTT
J gene: TRBJ1-1; clone size: .; D gene: .; V gene: TRBV7-9; CDR3 protein: CASSPGVVTEAFF; CDR3 DNA: TGTGCCAGCAGCCCGGGGGTGGTTACTGAAGCTTTCTTT
J gene: TRBJ2-3; clone size: .; D gene: .; V gene: TRBV18; CDR3 protein: CASSPTDTQYF; CDR3 DNA: TGTGCCAGCTCACCAACAGATACGCAGTATTTT
J gene: TRBJ2-3; clone size: .; D gene: .; V gene: TRBV11-1; CDR3 protein: CASSLGADTQYF; CDR3 DNA: TGTGCCAGCAGCTTAGGAGCCGATACGCAGTATTTT
J gene: TRBJ2-1; clone size: .; D gene: TRBD2; V gene: TRBV5-8; CDR3 protein: CASSLWTSVNEQFF; CDR3 DNA: TGTGCCAGCAGCTTGTGGACTAGTGTAAATGAGCAGTTCTTC
J gene: TRBJ2-1; clone size: .; D gene: TRBD2; V gene: TRBV6-5; CDR3 protein: CASSYRTSEYNEQFF; CDR3 DNA: TGTGCCAGCAGTTACAGGACTAGCGAGTACAATGAGCAGTTCTTC
J gene: TRBJ1-5; clone size: .; D gene: .; V gene: TRBV19; CDR3 protein: CASSMSQELNQPQHF; CDR3 DNA: TGTGCCAGTAGTATGAGCCAGGAGCTCAATCAGCCCCAGCATTTT
J gene: TRBJ1-1; clone size: .; D gene: .; V gene: TRBV4-2; CDR3 protein: CASSQGTGRKTEAFF; CDR3 DNA: TGTGCCAGCAGCCAAGGGACTGGGAGGAAGACTGAAGCTTTCTTT
J gene: TRBJ1-1; clone size: once; D gene: TRBD1; V gene: TRBV7-6; CDR3 protein: CASSSEDRWSTEAFF; CDR3 DNA: TGTGCCAGCAGCTCCGAGGACAGGTGGAGCACTGAAGCTTTCTTT
J gene: TRBJ1-1; clone size: .; D gene: .; V gene: TRBV27; CDR3 protein: CASSHLGLPGWDTEAFF; CDR3 DNA: TGTGCCAGCAGTCACTTGGGACTCCCGGGATGGGACACTGAAGCTTTCTTT
J gene: TRBJ2-7; clone size: .; D gene: TRBD1; V gene: TRBV10-3; CDR3 protein: CAIASRQGAAYEQYF; CDR3 DNA: TGTGCCATCGCGTCAAGACAGGGGGCGGCGTACGAGCAGTACTTC
J gene: TRBJ1-2; clone size: few; D gene: .; V gene: TRBV11-1; CDR3 protein: CASSPGSAYGYTF; CDR3 DNA: TGTGCCAGCAGCCCGGGTAGCGCCTATGGCTACACCTTC